This T cell receptor (beta chain) appears in the sequencing data of a study of cytomegalovirus exposure and HLA in healthy donors. PCR was performed using 60 Vbeta and 13 Jbeta primers. Clones were read by immunoSEQ multiplex PCR, and TCRdb kept only the in-frame ones, dropping some. In total, the table holds about 55,000 clones. The CDR3 totals 13 residues. Germline CDR1 is SGHRS and CDR2 is YFSETQ. V lost 4 bases and J 7 bases, leaving 12 bases between the germline ends. The TCR comes from a man aged 50 or older in good health and CMV-seropositive. The sequenced material came from PBMCs. The J gene is TRBJ2-1, the V gene TRBV5-1; perhaps TRBD2 as D (6 bases). CDR3 region: CASSGGYENEQFF. The CDR3 DNA reads as TGCGCCAGCAGCGGGGGGTATGAGAATGAGCAGTTCTTC.